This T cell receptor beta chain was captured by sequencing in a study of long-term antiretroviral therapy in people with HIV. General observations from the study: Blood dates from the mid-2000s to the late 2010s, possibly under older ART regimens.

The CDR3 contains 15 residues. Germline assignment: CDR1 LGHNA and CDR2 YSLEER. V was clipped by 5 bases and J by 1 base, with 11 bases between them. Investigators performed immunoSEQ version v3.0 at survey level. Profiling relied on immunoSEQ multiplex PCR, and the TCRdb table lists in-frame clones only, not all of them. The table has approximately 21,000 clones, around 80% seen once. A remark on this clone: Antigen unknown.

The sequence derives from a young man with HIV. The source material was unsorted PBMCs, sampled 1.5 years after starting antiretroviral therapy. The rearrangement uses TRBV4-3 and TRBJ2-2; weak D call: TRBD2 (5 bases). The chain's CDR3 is CASSFGLLNTGELFF. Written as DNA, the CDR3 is TGCGCCAGCAGCTTCGGACTCCTGAACACCGGGGAGCTGTTTTTT.